This is a list of T cell receptor beta chains from one sample in a study of blood T cell repertoires in COVID-19. Libraries were prepared by immunoSEQ multiplex PCR; TCRdb keeps only in-frame clonotypes and omits some of them. The repertoire has hundreds of thousands of clones, about 82% of them found once; the top ten carry approximately 2.1%. Input material: PBMCs or T cells enriched from blood (not recorded which). Source of these receptors: a woman aged 50 to 65 who had recovered from COVID-19. CDR3s include the opening cysteine and the closing phenylalanine or tryptophan. A D gene is named only where the DNA matches it firmly. Clone size is given for some rows only: seen once, a few or many times, or a class if the clone is expanded.

TRBD1,TRBV11-2,TRBJ2-2,once,TGTGCCAGCAGCCGGAGGACAGGGAACACCGGGGAGCTGTTTTTT,CASSRRTGNTGELFF
TRBD1,TRBV27,TRBJ1-1,NA,TGTGCCAGCAACCCGACAGGGGCGGCCACTGAAGCTTTCTTT,CASNPTGAATEAFF
TRBD1,TRBV29-1,TRBJ2-1,NA,TGCAGCCTGCGGAACAGGGGGCTAGTCAATGAGCAGTTCTTC,CSLRNRGLVNEQFF
NA,TRBV30,TRBJ2-1,NA,TGTGCCTGGAGTGTACTCAATGAGCAGTTCTTC,CAWSVLNEQFF
NA,TRBV6-4,TRBJ2-2,NA,TGTGCCAGCAGTGACTCTAGTCACACCGGGGAGCTGTTTTTT,CASSDSSHTGELFF
TRBD1,TRBV18,TRBJ1-2,NA,TGTGCCAGCTCCGACAGGGGACGCTACACCTTC,CASSDRGRYTF
TRBD2,TRBV4-3,TRBJ2-7,NA,TGCGCCAGCAGCCAAGGTATAACTAGCGGTGTCTACGAGCAGTACTTC,CASSQGITSGVYEQYF
NA,TRBV19,TRBJ2-7,NA,TGTGCCAGTAGCAAGACAGCGTACGAGCAGTACTTC,CASSKTAYEQYF
NA,TRBV5-1,TRBJ2-2,NA,TGCGCCAGCAAAGCTCCCCGACTAGGTGCCGCCGGGGAGCTGTTTTTT,CASKAPRLGAAGELFF
TRBD1,TRBV3-1/TRBV3-2,TRBJ2-5,NA,TGTGCCAGCAGCCAAACGGGACAGGGGGCTTCGCAGAGACTTTTCCAAGAGACCCAGTACTTC,CASSQTGQGASQRLFQETQYF
NA,TRBV4-1,TRBJ1-3,NA,TGCGCCAGCAGCCAAGAGGGTTGGGGGCGATCTGGAAACACCATATATTTT,CASSQEGWGRSGNTIYF
NA,TRBV3-1/TRBV3-2,TRBJ2-7,NA,TGTGCCAGCAGCCAAGATAGAGGGTACGAGCAGTACTTC,CASSQDRGYEQYF
TRBD1,TRBV24-1,TRBJ2-3,NA,TGTGCCACCAGTGAACAGGGGGGTTTTACAGATACGCAGTATTTT,CATSEQGGFTDTQYF
TRBD1,TRBV25-1,TRBJ2-2,NA,TGTGCCAGCAGTGTCCAACAGGGGGCTCACACCGGGGAGCTGTTTTTT,CASSVQQGAHTGELFF
TRBD2,TRBV7-8,TRBJ2-5,NA,TGTGCCAGCAGCCAACGGGGGGGGCCGGTTGAGACCCAGTACTTC,CASSQRGGPVETQYF
NA,TRBV7-2,TRBJ2-7,NA,TGTGCCAGCAGCTTGGGGACTCCCGAGCAGTACTTC,CASSLGTPEQYF
NA,TRBV18,TRBJ1-2,NA,TGTGCCAGCTCACCAACCGGGATACCATTTTCGACGACCTTC,CASSPTGIPFSTTF
TRBD2,TRBV27,TRBJ2-1,medium-sized,TGTGCCAGCAGTACAAGAATGGCGGGGGAGGAGCAGTTCTTC,CASSTRMAGEEQFF
NA,TRBV5-1,TRBJ2-5,NA,TGCGCCAGCAGATCTGAGTACCAAGAGACCCAGTACTTC,CASRSEYQETQYF
TRBD2,TRBV5-4,TRBJ2-1,NA,TGTGCCAGCAGCCCCCCCCCTCGAGCGGGAGTTGCGAATGAGCAGTTCTTC,CASSPPPRAGVANEQFF
TRBD1,TRBV4-3,TRBJ2-1,NA,TGCGCCAGCAGCCAGACTGAACAGGGGACCTACAATGAGCAGTTCTTC,CASSQTEQGTYNEQFF
TRBD1,TRBV4-1,TRBJ1-1,NA,TGCGCCAGCAGCCAAGGGACAGGGAGGTACACTGAAGCTTTCTTT,CASSQGTGRYTEAFF
TRBD1,TRBV11-2,TRBJ1-1,few,TGTGCCAGCAGCCAAACAGGGGGCACTGAAGCTTTCTTT,CASSQTGGTEAFF
NA,TRBV27,TRBJ2-7,NA,TGTGCCAGCAGTTTAAAGGCCAGGGTCTACGAGCAGTACTTC,CASSLKARVYEQYF
TRBD2,TRBV11-3,TRBJ2-5,once,TGTGCCAGCAGCATCAGCGGGAACCAAGAGACCCAGTACTTC,CASSISGNQETQYF
NA,TRBV9,TRBJ1-3,NA,TGTGCCAGCAGCGCTGACTTTGGGTCTGGAAACACCATATATTTT,CASSADFGSGNTIYF
NA,TRBV18,TRBJ2-1,NA,TGTGCCAGCTCACGCCAGACAGCTAACAATGAGCAGTTCTTC,CASSRQTANNEQFF
NA,TRBV28,TRBJ1-3,NA,TGTGCCAGCAGAACCACAGGGAAGAGCTCTGGAAACACCATATATTTT,CASRTTGKSSGNTIYF
TRBD2,TRBV7-2,TRBJ2-1,NA,TGTGCCACCCCGCGAAGCGGGAGGGCCATTGAGCAGTTCTTC,CATPRSGRAIEQFF
TRBD2,TRBV7-3,TRBJ2-1,NA,TGTGCCAGCAGCTACAGCGGGGTGACCTACAATGAGCAGTTCTTC,CASSYSGVTYNEQFF
TRBD1,TRBV5-4,TRBJ2-5,NA,TGTGCCAGCAGCTTTGACAGGGGGCCGGAGACCCAGTACTTC,CASSFDRGPETQYF
NA,TRBV2,TRBJ2-3,NA,TGTGCCAGCAGCGCAAGAGGGACTTACACAGATACGCAGTATTTT,CASSARGTYTDTQYF
TRBD2,TRBV28,TRBJ2-3,NA,TGTGCCAGCAGTCCGCTTAGCGGGGGGGGAGATACGCAGTATTTT,CASSPLSGGGDTQYF